Detailed here is one T cell receptor beta chain. Its antigen is unidentified. The CDR3 sequence is 15 residues long. The V end was cut by 4 bases, the J end by 5 bases, with 18 bases between. Germline CDR1 SGDLS, CDR2 YYNGEE. The data were taken from a study of cytomegalovirus exposure and HLA in healthy donors. The PCR was carried out with 60 Vbeta primers and 13 Jbeta primers. The method was immunoSEQ multiplex PCR; TCRdb's version includes in-frame clones alone and lacks a portion of them. The profile shows around 150,000 clones, 61% of them singletons. Study-wide results and limits: Researchers reported that three CMV-associated chains were confirmed in vitro as CMV antigen-specific.

The V call is TRBV9, the J call TRBJ2-5; D might be TRBD2 (5 bases). Input material: PBMCs. The TCR comes from a male donor in good health and CMV-seronegative. The CDR3 sequence is CASSRGEGSWETQYF. In DNA form, the CDR3 reads TGTGCCAGCAGCAGAGGAGAGGGATCGTGGGAGACCCAGTACTTC.